The clone carrying this T cell receptor beta chain has just one count. The entry originates in a study of blood T cell repertoires in COVID-19. In the study overall: Samples of COVID-19 (acute and convalescent) were obtained from the United States, Italy and Spain.

TCRdb's table, derived via immunoSEQ multiplex PCR, lists solely in-frame clones and lacks some. The profile shows about 44,000 clones, approximately 88% of them singletons. Germline V lookup: CDR1 MDHEN, CDR2 SYDVKM. V was shortened by 7 bases and J by 4 bases, with 10 bases between the two germline ends. There are 12 residues in the CDR3. The sequence was collected from a woman aged 40 to 49 with acute or convalescent COVID-19. The sequencing input was peripheral blood. This chain uses TRBV28 with TRBJ1-1, with TRBD1 as a possible D gene (6 bases). CDR3 sequence reads: CASNRAPTEAFF. CDR3 nucleotides: TGTGCCAGCAACAGGGCCCCCACTGAAGCTTTCTTT. Variable domain in full (rest from reference TRBV28 and TRBJ1-1): DVKVTQSSRYLVKRTGEKVFLECVQDMDHENMFWYRQDPGLGLRLIYFSYDVKMKEKGDIPEGYSVSREKKERFSLILESASTNQTSMYLCASNRAPTEAFFGQGTRLTVV.